This T cell receptor (beta chain) was profiled in a study of identifying expanded T cells in peripheral blood. About this clone: Antigen unknown.

Study results and caveats: Variance in clone template counts between approximately two-week samples significantly increased with total template count across all healthy donors.

The assay was immunoSEQ multiplex PCR, and TCRdb's table has in-frame clones only and misses some. The sample carries over 80,000 clones, approximately 84% recorded once. The sample consisted of blood. The receptor comes from a person aged 18 to 75 in good health.

CDR3 region: CATGPTAPNTEAFF. CDR3 DNA: TGTGCCACCGGCCCGACAGCTCCGAACACTGAAGCTTTCTTT. The chain uses TRBV15 and TRBJ1-1; TRBD1 might be the D (5 bases). The germline V gene has CDR1 LNHNV and CDR2 YYDKDF (reference sequence). This CDR3 spans 14 amino acids. Trimming pared 8 bases from V and 1 base from J, leaving 14 bases between.